The 18 T cell receptor beta chains listed next were all sequenced from one sample in a study of CD8+CD57+ T cells in acquired aplastic anemia. By flow cytometry, patients selected for sequencing had shown an expansion of CD8+CD57+ cells. TCR beta VDJ and CDR3 profiles were obtained from a genomic DNA template. TCRdb redid the calling of the reads with MiXCR, one entry per CDR3 protein. The sample holds hundreds of thousands of distinct CDR3 sequences, roughly 34% seen once. Material: sorted CD4+, CD8+, or CD8+CD57+ T cells (not recorded which) from PBMCs. Every receptor here comes from a human donor with aplastic anemia.

The genes are TRBV5-1 and TRBJ2-7; 8 nucleotides agree with TRBD2. The CDR3 extends over 18 amino acids. V dropped 0 bases and J dropped 0; count of bases not matched to a gene: 11. Germline-derived CDR1 and CDR2 are SGHRS and YFSETQ. Here the CDR3 reads CASSLGVLAGQSSYEQYF. CDR3 coding DNA: TGCGCCAGCAGCTTGGGGGTGTTAGCGGGGCAAAGCTCCTACGAGCAGTACTTC.

The genes are TRBV12-3 or TRBV12-4 and TRBJ2-1, with D maybe TRBD2 (6 bases). The V end was cut by 4 bases, the J end by 7 bases, with 14 bases between. The CDR3 covers 14 residues. The CDR3 sequence is CASSSRGWGNEQFF. The CDR3 nucleotides read TGTGCCAGCAGTTCACGGGGGTGGGGGAATGAGCAGTTCTTC.

This clonotype was recorded many times. The genes are TRBV7-2 and TRBJ2-7; TRBD1 agrees at 9 bases. CDR1 and CDR2 from the germline V gene are SGHTA and FQGNSA. After removal of 0 bases from V and 3 bases from J, the junction contained 0 bases not matched to a gene. The CDR3 contains 14 residues. In DNA form, the CDR3 reads TGTGCCAGCAGCTTAGCGACAGGGGGCTACGAGCAGTACTTC. Protein: CASSLATGGYEQYF. The whole variable domain, remainder taken from reference TRBV7-2 and TRBJ2-7, is GAGVSQSPSNKVTEKGKDVELRCDPISGHTALYWYRQSLGQGLEFLIYFQGNSAPDKSGLPSDRFSAERTGGSVSTLTIQRTQQEDSAVYLCASSLATGGYEQYFGPGTRLTVT.

The sample holds a few counts of this clonotype. This rearrangement joins TRBV9 to TRBJ2-7; TRBD1 aligns across 7 bases. CDR3 length: 13 amino acids. Trimming removed 4 bases from V and 12 bases from J; junction bases left unmatched: 13. The V gene's germline CDR1 is SGDLS and CDR2 YYNGEE. The CDR3 bases are TGTGCCAGCAGCCCCGACAGGGCCGAATATCTGTACTTC. Encoded protein: CASSPDRAEYLYF.

Ten or more counts support this clonotype. The V gene is TRBV10-3, the J gene TRBJ2-1; D not certain. The ends were cut back, 2 bases at V and 9 bases at J, with 11 bases in the middle. This CDR3 comprises 13 residues. CDR1 and CDR2 from the germline V gene are ENHRY and SYGVKD. The CDR3 protein is CAISERNGLEQFF. CDR3 DNA sequence: TGTGCCATCAGTGAGAGGAACGGGCTTGAGCAGTTCTTC.

This clonotype was seen a few times. The chain employs TRBV5-1 and TRBJ1-2; the match to TRBD1 covers 7 bases. Trimming removed 3 bases from V and 7 bases from J; junction bases left unmatched: 6. The CDR3 has 13 residues. CDR1 and CDR2 (germline): SGHRS, YFSETQ. CDR3 DNA sequence: TGCGCCAGCAGCTCACAGGGACAGTTTGGCTACACCTTC. This codes for CASSSQGQFGYTF.

This clonotype showed up many times. The V gene is TRBV15, the J gene TRBJ1-5, with D unclear. This CDR3 has 15 amino acids. V dropped 1 base and J dropped 2 bases, with 9 bases sitting between them. From germline, CDR1 is LNHNV and CDR2 YYDKDF (reference sequence). CDR3 sequence: CATSRVQDGNQPQHF. The CDR3 DNA reads as TGTGCCACCAGCAGAGTGCAGGATGGCAATCAGCCCCAGCATTTT.

This clonotype came up many times. The chain joins TRBV15 to TRBJ2-2; TRBD2 matches 8 bases. Losses at the gene ends were 8 bases for V and 6 bases for J; bases not matched to a gene: 8. The CDR3 extends over 14 amino acids. The germline V gene has CDR1 LNHNV and CDR2 YYDKDF (reference sequence). In DNA, the CDR3 is TGTGCCACCTCGGGGGGGTGGGGTTCCGGGGAGCTGTTTTTT. It codes for CATSGGWGSGELFF.

In its sample, this clonotype was seen many times. The chain links TRBV20-1 to TRBJ1-6, with unresolved D. The V gene lost 3 bases and the J gene lost 5 bases, with 8 bases spanning the gap. The CDR3 length is 13 residues. Germline CDR1 and CDR2: DFQATT and SNEGSKA (reference sequence). The CDR3 nucleotides are TGCAGTGCTAGTGGCAGCAATAATTCACCCCTCCACTTT. Translating gives CSASGSNNSPLHF.

This clonotype occurred a few times. The chain combines TRBV25-1 with TRBJ1-5, with D maybe TRBD1 (6 bases). The V gene lost 2 bases and the J gene lost 7 bases, with 15 bases spanning the gap. The V gene's germline CDR1 is MGHDK and CDR2 SYGVNS. The CDR3 is 15 residues long. Here the CDR3 DNA reads TGTGCCAGCAGTGAAGCAGGGGCCGAGGAACAGCCCCAGCATTTT. Translating it yields CASSEAGAEEQPQHF.

This clonotype was seen more than once but under ten times. Germline and junction disagree at one end, which may indicate a read error. The chain couples TRBV10-3 to TRBJ1-4, with D possibly TRBD1 on 6 matching bases. CDR3 length: 15 residues. CDR1 is ENHRY, CDR2 SYGVKD, per germline. The CDR3 bases are TGTGCCAGCAGTGTACAACAGGGTTATAATGAAAAACTGTTTTTT. Translation gives CASSVQQGYNEKLFF.

This chain connects TRBV27 to TRBJ1-5; no reliable D call. Between the trimmed V and J ends, which lost 4 bases and 0 bases, there was a span of 10 bases. Germline CDR1 and CDR2: MNHEY and SMNVEV (reference sequence). There are 15 residues in the CDR3. Written as DNA, the CDR3 is TGTGCCAGCAGTTATACCCGTCCTAGCAATCAGCCCCAGCATTTT. This gives the protein CASSYTRPSNQPQHF.

This clonotype was seen repeatedly, ten times or more. The gene calls are TRBV29-1 and TRBJ2-6, with D perhaps matching TRBD1 (5 bases). The V and J ends lost 4 bases and 4 bases respectively, with 20 bases between them. CDR3 length: 17 residues. CDR1 SQVTM and CDR2 ANQGSEA come from the germline V gene. The CDR3 sequence is CSVALGDSVSGANVLTF. The CDR3 bases are TGCAGCGTTGCCTTGGGCGACAGCGTCTCGGGGGCCAACGTCCTGACTTTC. The variable domain in full, completed from reference TRBV29-1 and TRBJ2-6, reads SAVISQKPSRDICQRGTSLTIQCQVDSQVTMMFWYRQQPGQSLTLIATANQGSEATYESGFVIDKFPISRPNLTFSTLTVSNMSPEDSSIYLCSVALGDSVSGANVLTFGAGSRLTVL.

The chain has TRBV5-4 and TRBJ2-1; 8 bases are shared with TRBD1. The germline CDR1 and CDR2 sequences are SGHNT and YYREEE (reference sequence). This CDR3 has 14 residues. Germline trimming cut 6 bases from V and 10 bases from J; bases unmatched to any gene: 12. The CDR3 sequence is CASTRLQGAGEQFF. The DNA of the CDR3 is TGTGCCAGCACCCGTCTGCAGGGGGCGGGGGAGCAGTTCTTC.

In its sample, this clonotype was seen many times. The V call is TRBV29-1, the J call TRBJ1-1; the D is unclear. The CDR3 spans 14 residues. The germline V and J ends were trimmed by 0 bases and 5 bases, with 13 bases remaining between them. Germline V gives CDR1 SQVTM, CDR2 ANQGSEA. CDR3 nucleotide sequence: TGCAGCGTTGAAGATCCCCTGGCCCGGACTGAAGCTTTCTTT. Its protein product is CSVEDPLARTEAFF.

There are a few counts of this clonotype. V gene TRBV3-1 combines with J gene TRBJ1-2; D might be TRBD1 (5 bases). This CDR3 comprises 14 residues. Trimming took off 0 bases at V and 8 bases at J, with 13 bases between the two ends. Germline values: CDR1 LGHDT, CDR2 YNNKEL (reference sequence). As DNA, the CDR3 is TGTGCCAGCAGCCAAGAAGGGGCAGGGTCCGGCTACACCTTC. Translation: CASSQEGAGSGYTF.

The V and J genes are TRBV20-1 and TRBJ2-7, with unresolved D. This CDR3 comprises 11 residues. Trimming cost V 8 bases and J 3 bases, with 11 bases left between them. Germline V lookup: CDR1 DFQATT, CDR2 SNEGSKA (reference sequence). The CDR3 nucleotides are TGCAGTACCAGCTCCGACTACGAGCAGTACTTC. Translated, it gives CSTSSDYEQYF.

This clonotype was counted many times. The chain is built from TRBV5-5 and TRBJ2-7, with D possibly TRBD1 on 6 matching bases. The CDR3 consists of 15 residues. Germline CDR1 reads SGHKS; CDR2 reads YYEKEE (reference sequence). V was shortened by 3 bases and J by 4 bases, with 17 bases between the two germline ends. DNA of the CDR3: TGTGCCAGCAGCTCAGAGAGGGACATAGATTACGAGCAGTACTTC. Translated, it gives CASSSERDIDYEQYF.